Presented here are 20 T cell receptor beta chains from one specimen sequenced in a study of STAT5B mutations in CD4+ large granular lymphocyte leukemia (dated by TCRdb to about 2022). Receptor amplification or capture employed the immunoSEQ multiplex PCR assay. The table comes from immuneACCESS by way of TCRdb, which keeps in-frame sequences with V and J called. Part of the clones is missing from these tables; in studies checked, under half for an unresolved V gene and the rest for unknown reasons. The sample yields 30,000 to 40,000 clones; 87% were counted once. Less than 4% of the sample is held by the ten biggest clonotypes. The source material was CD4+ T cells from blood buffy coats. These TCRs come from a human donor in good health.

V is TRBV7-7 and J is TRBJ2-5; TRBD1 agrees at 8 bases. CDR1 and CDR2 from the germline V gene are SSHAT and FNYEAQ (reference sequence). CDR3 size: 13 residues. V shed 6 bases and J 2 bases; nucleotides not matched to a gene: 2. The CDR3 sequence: CASSRDRQETQYF. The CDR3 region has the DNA TGTGCCAGCAGTCGGGACAGGCAAGAGACCCAGTACTTC.

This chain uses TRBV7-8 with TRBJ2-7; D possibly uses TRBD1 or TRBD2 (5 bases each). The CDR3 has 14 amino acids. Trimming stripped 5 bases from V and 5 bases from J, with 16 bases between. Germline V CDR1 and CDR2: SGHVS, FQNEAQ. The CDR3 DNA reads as TGTGCCAGCAGCGACCGGGACGGTTGGGACGAGCAGTACTTC. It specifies CASSDRDGWDEQYF.

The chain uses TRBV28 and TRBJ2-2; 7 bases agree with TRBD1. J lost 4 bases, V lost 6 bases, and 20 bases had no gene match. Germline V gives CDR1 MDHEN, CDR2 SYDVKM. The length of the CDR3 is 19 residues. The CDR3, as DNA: TGTGCCAGCAGCCCTCCAACCGTCAGGACAGGTTTTCTCACCGGGGAGCTGTTTTTT. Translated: CASSPPTVRTGFLTGELFF.

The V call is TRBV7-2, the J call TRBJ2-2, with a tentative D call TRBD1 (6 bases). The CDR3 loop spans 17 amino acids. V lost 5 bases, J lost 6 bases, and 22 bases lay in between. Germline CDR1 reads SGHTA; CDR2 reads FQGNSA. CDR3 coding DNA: TGTGCCAGCAGCCCCCCAGAGGGCCAGGGGCGCGCCGGGGAGCTGTTTTTT. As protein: CASSPPEGQGRAGELFF.

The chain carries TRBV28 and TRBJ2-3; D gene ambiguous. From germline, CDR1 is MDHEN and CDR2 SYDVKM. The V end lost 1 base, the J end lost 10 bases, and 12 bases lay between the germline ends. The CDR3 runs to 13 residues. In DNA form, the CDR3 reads TGTGCCAGCAGTTTATTTCCGTCTCAGGCGCAGTATTTT. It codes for CASSLFPSQAQYF.

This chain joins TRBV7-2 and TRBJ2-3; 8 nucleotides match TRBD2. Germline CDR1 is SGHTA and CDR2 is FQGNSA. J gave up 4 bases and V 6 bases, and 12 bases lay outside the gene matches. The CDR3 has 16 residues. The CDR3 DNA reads TGTGCCAGCAGTCCCGGGGGAGCGGGAGTGGCAGATACGCAGTATTTT. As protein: CASSPGGAGVADTQYF.

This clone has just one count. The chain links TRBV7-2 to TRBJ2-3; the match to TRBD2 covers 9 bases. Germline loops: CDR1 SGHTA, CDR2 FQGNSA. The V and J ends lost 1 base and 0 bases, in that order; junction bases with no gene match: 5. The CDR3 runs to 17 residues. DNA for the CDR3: TGTGCCAGCAGCTTAGTCCCTAGCGGGGCTAGCACAGATACGCAGTATTTT. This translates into CASSLVPSGASTDTQYF.

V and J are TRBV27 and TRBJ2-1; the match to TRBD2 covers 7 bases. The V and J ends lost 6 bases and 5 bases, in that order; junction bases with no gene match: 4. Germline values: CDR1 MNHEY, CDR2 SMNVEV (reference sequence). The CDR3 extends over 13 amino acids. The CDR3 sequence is CASRWDYHNEQFF. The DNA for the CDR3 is TGTGCCAGCAGATGGGACTACCACAATGAGCAGTTCTTC.

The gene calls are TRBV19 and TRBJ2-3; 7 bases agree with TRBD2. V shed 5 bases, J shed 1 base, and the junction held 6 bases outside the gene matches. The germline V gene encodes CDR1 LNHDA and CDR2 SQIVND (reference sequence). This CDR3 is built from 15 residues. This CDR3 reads CASSELARGTDTQYF. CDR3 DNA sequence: TGTGCCAGTAGTGAACTAGCGCGGGGCACAGATACGCAGTATTTT.

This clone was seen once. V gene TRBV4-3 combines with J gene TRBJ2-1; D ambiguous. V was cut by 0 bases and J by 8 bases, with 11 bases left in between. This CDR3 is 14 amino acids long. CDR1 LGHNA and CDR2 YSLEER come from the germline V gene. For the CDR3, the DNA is TGCGCCAGCAGCCAAGAGGGTGTTTGGGATGAGCAGTTCTTC. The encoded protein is CASSQEGVWDEQFF.

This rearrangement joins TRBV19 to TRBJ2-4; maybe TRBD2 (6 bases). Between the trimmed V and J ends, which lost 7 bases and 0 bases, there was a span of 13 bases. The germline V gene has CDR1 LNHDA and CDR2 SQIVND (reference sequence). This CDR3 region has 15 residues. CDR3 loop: CASTGTQLAKNIQYF. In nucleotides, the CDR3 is TGTGCCAGTACGGGGACTCAACTAGCCAAAAACATTCAGTACTTC.

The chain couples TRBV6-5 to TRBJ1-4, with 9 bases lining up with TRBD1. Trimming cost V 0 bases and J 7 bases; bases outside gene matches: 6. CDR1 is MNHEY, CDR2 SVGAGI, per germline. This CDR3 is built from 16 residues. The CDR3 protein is CASSYSSGTGSEKLFF. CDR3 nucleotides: TGTGCCAGCAGTTACTCGTCCGGGACAGGGAGTGAAAAACTGTTTTTT.

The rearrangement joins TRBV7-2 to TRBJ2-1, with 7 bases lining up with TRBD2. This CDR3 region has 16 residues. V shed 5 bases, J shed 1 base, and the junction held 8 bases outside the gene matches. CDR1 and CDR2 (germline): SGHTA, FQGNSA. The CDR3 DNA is TGTGCCAGCAGCGACGGAGGACTAGGTTCCTACAATGAGCAGTTCTTC. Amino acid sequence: CASSDGGLGSYNEQFF.

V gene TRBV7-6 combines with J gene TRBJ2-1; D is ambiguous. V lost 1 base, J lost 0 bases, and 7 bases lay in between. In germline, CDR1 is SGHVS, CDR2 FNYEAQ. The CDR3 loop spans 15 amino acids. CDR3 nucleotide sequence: TGTGCCAGCAGCTTAGGACTTGCCTCCTACAATGAGCAGTTCTTC. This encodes CASSLGLASYNEQFF.

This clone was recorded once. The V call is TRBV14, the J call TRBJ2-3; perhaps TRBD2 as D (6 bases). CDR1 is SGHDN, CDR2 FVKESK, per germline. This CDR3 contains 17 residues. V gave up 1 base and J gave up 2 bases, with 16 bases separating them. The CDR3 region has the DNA TGTGCCAGCAGCCAAGTATATTCGGCGGGAAACACAGATACGCAGTATTTT. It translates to CASSQVYSAGNTDTQYF.

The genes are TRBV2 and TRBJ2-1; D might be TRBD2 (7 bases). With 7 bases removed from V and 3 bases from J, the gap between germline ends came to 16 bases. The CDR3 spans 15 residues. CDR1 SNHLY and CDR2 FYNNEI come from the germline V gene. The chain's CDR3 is CASTLGGAGYNEQFF. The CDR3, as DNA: TGTGCCAGCACCCTAGGGGGGGCCGGCTACAATGAGCAGTTCTTC.

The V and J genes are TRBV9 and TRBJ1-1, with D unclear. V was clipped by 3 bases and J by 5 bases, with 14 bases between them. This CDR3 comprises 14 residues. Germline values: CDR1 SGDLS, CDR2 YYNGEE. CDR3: CASSASDQSTEAFF. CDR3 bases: TGTGCCAGCAGCGCCTCGGACCAATCGACTGAAGCTTTCTTT.

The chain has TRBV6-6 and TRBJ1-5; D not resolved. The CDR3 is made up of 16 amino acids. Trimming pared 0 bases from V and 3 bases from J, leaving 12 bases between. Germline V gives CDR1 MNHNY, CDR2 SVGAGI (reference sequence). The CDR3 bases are TGTGCCAGCAGTTACTCGTTCACACAGAACAATCAGCCCCAGCATTTT. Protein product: CASSYSFTQNNQPQHF.

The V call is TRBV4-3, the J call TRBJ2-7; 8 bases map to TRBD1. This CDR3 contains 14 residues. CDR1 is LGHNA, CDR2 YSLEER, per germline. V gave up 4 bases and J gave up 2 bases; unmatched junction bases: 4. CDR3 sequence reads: CASSRWTGTYEQYF. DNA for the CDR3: TGCGCCAGCAGCCGGTGGACAGGGACCTACGAGCAGTACTTC.

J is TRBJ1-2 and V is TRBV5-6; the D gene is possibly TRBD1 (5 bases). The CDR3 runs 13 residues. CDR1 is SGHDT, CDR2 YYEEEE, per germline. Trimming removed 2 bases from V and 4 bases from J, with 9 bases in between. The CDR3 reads CASSLRGTYGYTF. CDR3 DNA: TGTGCCAGCAGCTTACGAGGGACCTATGGCTACACCTTC.